These 27 T cell receptor beta chains were all obtained from the same sample, sequenced in a study of cytomegalovirus exposure and HLA in healthy donors. Only in-frame clones appear in the TCRdb table, and some are missing; sequencing was by immunoSEQ multiplex PCR. The repertoire holds some 210,000 clones, with over 75% as singletons. Specimen: PBMCs. The receptors originated from a woman under 30 in good health and CMV-seropositive.

The chain combines TRBV28 with TRBJ1-5, with TRBD1 identical over 8 bases. Germline assignment: CDR1 MDHEN and CDR2 SYDVKM. The ends lost 6 bases at V and 1 base at J; junction bases unmatched: 14. CDR3 length: 18 amino acids. CDR3 DNA: TGTGCCAGCAGCCGGAGGACAGGGAGCTTAATAAGCAATCAGCCCCAGCATTTT. It encodes CASSRRTGSLISNQPQHF.

The genes are TRBV5-4 and TRBJ1-2; 8 nucleotides align to TRBD1. V shed 4 bases and J 4 bases; nucleotides not matched to a gene: 9. Germline V gene data show CDR1 as SGHNT and CDR2 as YYREEE (reference sequence). This CDR3 has 15 residues. For the CDR3, the DNA is TGTGCCAGCAGCCCCCGGCCAGGGGGCGGCTATGGCTACACCTTC. It specifies CASSPRPGGGYGYTF.

With regard to this clone: Other nucleotide sequences from this sample produce the same CDR3. V usage is TRBV30 and J usage is TRBJ1-1; no definite D call. The ends were cut back, 0 bases at V and 10 bases at J, with 15 bases in the middle. The CDR3 runs 13 residues. Germline V gives CDR1 GTSNPN, CDR2 SVGIG (reference sequence). The CDR3 DNA reads TGTGCCTGGAGTGTACGTGGAGATGGGAGAGCTTTCTTT. Amino acid sequence: CAWSVRGDGRAFF.

The chain has TRBV6-5 and TRBJ2-1; possible D gene TRBD1, 6 bases. The CDR3 spans 15 residues. Germline lookup yields CDR1 MNHEY and CDR2 SVGAGI. Trimming shortened V by 4 bases and J by 1 base, and 11 bases separated the two germline ends. The CDR3 DNA is TGTGCCAGCAGTTTTAGGGACACGTCCTACAATGAGCAGTTCTTC. Its translation is CASSFRDTSYNEQFF.

The chain carries TRBV19 and TRBJ2-7; tentative D call: TRBD1 (6 bases). V shed 2 bases and J shed 7 bases, with 24 bases lying between them. The CDR3 length is 17 residues. Germline V lookup: CDR1 LNHDA, CDR2 SQIVND (reference sequence). The CDR3 bases are TGTGCCAGTAGTATAATGGGGGCGTACACCCCTGACTTGGAGCAGTACTTC. Protein product: CASSIMGAYTPDLEQYF.

This clone has a single count. The rearrangement links TRBV6-5 to TRBJ1-2; the D gene is possibly TRBD1 (5 bases). Germline values: CDR1 MNHEY, CDR2 SVGAGI. Trimming cost V 0 bases and J 2 bases, with 10 bases left between them. The CDR3 is made up of 15 amino acids. As DNA, the CDR3 is TGTGCCAGCAGTTACTCTGCAGGGAACAACTATGGCTACACCTTC. It is translated as CASSYSAGNNYGYTF.

The chain carries TRBV5-1 and TRBJ1-1; TRBD1 might be the D (5 bases). Germline CDR1 SGHRS, CDR2 YFSETQ. Trimming stripped 3 bases from V and 5 bases from J, with 17 bases between. The CDR3 covers 15 residues. The CDR3 loop reads CASSSEGRAMTEAFF. CDR3 nucleotides: TGCGCCAGCAGCTCGGAGGGCAGGGCGATGACTGAAGCTTTCTTT.

The chain carries TRBV14 and TRBJ2-7; TRBD1 matches 8 bases. CDR1 SGHDN and CDR2 FVKESK come from the germline V gene. Trimming at V came to 4 bases and at J to 3 bases, leaving 8 bases not matched to a gene. The CDR3 sequence is 15 residues long. The CDR3 sequence is CASSPRGRGFYEQYF. In nucleotides, the CDR3 is TGTGCCAGCAGCCCCAGGGGGCGCGGGTTCTACGAGCAGTACTTC.

This chain links TRBV29-1 with TRBJ2-7, with 11 bases identical to TRBD2. Germline V CDR1 and CDR2: SQVTM, ANQGSEA. Trimming at V came to 5 bases and at J to 5 bases, leaving 5 bases not matched to a gene. The length of the CDR3 is 13 residues. The CDR3 loop reads CSVQTSGGNEQYF. The CDR3 nucleotides read TGCAGCGTTCAAACTAGCGGGGGTAACGAGCAGTACTTC.

The CDR3 protein is CASSTGPRGTQYF. The DNA of the CDR3 is TGTGCCAGCAGTACCGGCCCTAGAGGAACCCAGTACTTC. The chain recombines TRBV6-5 with TRBJ2-5; no clear D gene. The CDR3 has 13 residues. Germline V CDR1 and CDR2: MNHEY, SVGAGI. V was pared by 5 bases and J by 8 bases, with 15 bases between.

The chain links TRBV10-2 to TRBJ2-7; 8 bases fit TRBD1. The germline CDR1 and CDR2 sequences are WSHSY and SAAADI. V gave up 7 bases and J gave up 2 bases; unmatched junction bases: 7. The CDR3 is 14 amino acids. CDR3 in amino acids: CASTRTGRTYEQYF. CDR3 coding DNA: TGCGCCAGCACCCGGACAGGGAGGACCTACGAGCAGTACTTC.

The table lists this clone with a count of one. The chain recombines TRBV1 with TRBJ1-3; the D segment call TRBD1 is taken from the table without a DNA check. TRBV1 is classified as a pseudogene. This CDR3 has 15 residues. The CDR3 DNA follows: TGCACCAGCAGCCCCGGACAGGGAGGAGGAAACACCATATATTTT. Translation: CTSSPGQGGGNTIYF.

This chain joins TRBV19 and TRBJ1-1; D not certain. The V gene's germline CDR1 is LNHDA and CDR2 SQIVND (reference sequence). The CDR3 consists of 15 residues. The ends were cut back, 4 bases at V and 1 base at J, with 13 bases in the middle. The CDR3 region has the DNA TGTGCCAGTAGTACACTGGGAGTACCGAACACTGAAGCTTTCTTT. Its protein is CASSTLGVPNTEAFF.

The V gene is TRBV11-3, the J gene TRBJ1-1; D gene unclear. Trimming took off 4 bases at V and 0 bases at J, with 21 bases between the two ends. This CDR3 has 18 residues. Germline CDR1 and CDR2: SGHNT and YENEEA. CDR3 in amino acids: CASSSSGGDTGMNTEAFF. In DNA, the CDR3 is TGTGCCAGCAGCTCATCGGGCGGGGATACCGGGATGAACACTGAAGCTTTCTTT.

The chain couples TRBV27 to TRBJ2-3; the match to TRBD1 covers 8 bases. Losses at the gene ends were 5 bases for V and 0 bases for J; bases not matched to a gene: 10. CDR1 is MNHEY, CDR2 SMNVEV, per germline (reference sequence). The CDR3 is 17 residues long. CDR3 amino acids: CASSTPQGVVSTDTQYF. DNA of the CDR3: TGTGCCAGCAGTACCCCACAGGGGGTCGTTAGCACAGATACGCAGTATTTT.

The rearrangement uses TRBV5-1 and TRBJ1-1; 7 bases agree with TRBD1. Germline-derived CDR1 and CDR2 are SGHRS and YFSETQ. The CDR3 is 20 amino acids. The V and J ends lost 4 bases and 5 bases, in that order; junction bases with no gene match: 26. The CDR3 coding sequence is TGCGCCAGCAGCCCCCTCTCGCCGGGACAGCAATTTTTACCGTCTACTGAAGCTTTCTTT. Translated: CASSPLSPGQQFLPSTEAFF.

The chain has TRBV9 and TRBJ2-7; TRBD2 is a possible D gene (6 bases). CDR3 length: 17 residues. Trimming stripped 0 bases from V and 1 base from J, with 17 bases between. Germline V gives CDR1 SGDLS, CDR2 YYNGEE. This CDR3 is CASSVGVEGLSSYEQYF. The CDR3 nucleotides are TGTGCCAGCAGCGTAGGGGTGGAGGGCCTATCTTCCTACGAGCAGTACTTC.

In the case of this clone: This CDR3 is also generated by other DNA sequences in the sample. This chain uses TRBV27 with TRBJ1-1; D gene unclear. The germline V gene has CDR1 MNHEY and CDR2 SMNVEV (reference sequence). This CDR3 contains 12 residues. V was pared by 6 bases and J by 5 bases, with 10 bases between. The CDR3 sequence: CASRTGGTEAFF. CDR3 nucleotides: TGTGCCAGCAGGACCGGAGGGACTGAAGCTTTCTTT.

V is TRBV27 and J is TRBJ1-3, with TRBD1 matching over 10 bases. Germline V gene lookup returns CDR1 MNHEY and CDR2 SMNVEV (reference sequence). V shed 6 bases, J shed 9 bases, and the junction held 14 bases outside the gene matches. The CDR3 spans 16 residues. DNA for the CDR3: TGTGCCAGCAGCGAAATCTGGGACAGGGGTAATAGCACCATATATTTT. Its translation is CASSEIWDRGNSTIYF.

V and J are TRBV5-1 and TRBJ1-1; 8 bases match TRBD1. V gave up 4 bases and J gave up 5 bases; unmatched junction bases: 10. Germline V gene sequence: CDR1 SGHRS, CDR2 YFSETQ. The CDR3 totals 15 residues. CDR3 loop: CASSPRQGSITEAFF. CDR3 nucleotides: TGCGCCAGCAGCCCGAGACAGGGGTCGATAACTGAAGCTTTCTTT.

V gene TRBV7-2 combines with J gene TRBJ1-1; possibly TRBD1 for D (5 bases). The germline V and J ends were trimmed by 4 bases and 3 bases, with 12 bases remaining between them. This CDR3 region has 14 residues. The germline CDR1 and CDR2 sequences are SGHTA and FQGNSA. CDR3: CASSWSAGDTEAFF. The DNA of the CDR3 is TGTGCCAGCAGCTGGTCCGCGGGGGACACTGAAGCTTTCTTT.

The chain combines TRBV7-2 with TRBJ1-4; perhaps TRBD1 as D (5 bases). The CDR3 contains 15 residues. Germline V CDR1 and CDR2: SGHTA, FQGNSA. With 2 bases removed from V and 5 bases from J, the gap between germline ends came to 12 bases. CDR3 region: CASSLRRGSNEKLFF. The CDR3 nucleotides are TGTGCCAGCAGCTTAAGGAGGGGTTCCAATGAAAAACTGTTTTTT. Supplemented by reference TRBV7-2 and TRBJ1-4, the full variable domain reads GAGVSQSPSNKVTEKGKDVELRCDPISGHTALYWYRQSLGQGLEFLIYFQGNSAPDKSGLPSDRFSAERTGGSVSTLTIQRTQQEDSAVYLCASSLRRGSNEKLFFGSGTQLSVL.

The table lists this clone with a count of one. The chain carries TRBV27 and TRBJ2-7; 10 bases are shared with TRBD2. CDR3 length equals 15 residues. V was pared by 4 bases and J by 2 bases, with 5 bases of the junction left unmatched. Germline V gene data show CDR1 as MNHEY and CDR2 as SMNVEV (reference sequence). The CDR3 sequence is CASSSLAGAAYEQYF. CDR3 in DNA: TGTGCCAGCAGTTCGCTAGCGGGAGCTGCCTACGAGCAGTACTTC.

This clone was recorded once. The germline gene is not matched at one end of the junction; a read error may be the cause. The chain is built from TRBV6-5 and TRBJ2-7, with 7 bases aligning to TRBD2. Germline V gene data show CDR1 as MNHEY and CDR2 as SVGAGI. The CDR3 contains 14 residues. CDR3 amino acids: CAGSSPSGSYEQYF. CDR3 sequence (DNA): TGTGCCGGCAGTTCGCCTAGCGGTTCTTACGAGCAGTACTTC.

The chain recombines TRBV28 with TRBJ2-1; 8 positions match TRBD2. V was pared by 5 bases and J by 2 bases, with 2 bases of the junction left unmatched. The CDR3 has 14 amino acids. Germline V gene sequence: CDR1 MDHEN, CDR2 SYDVKM. CDR3 sequence: CASSRGGAYNEQFF. CDR3 nucleotide sequence: TGTGCCAGCAGTCGGGGGGGGGCCTACAATGAGCAGTTCTTC.

This clone was detected only a few times. The CDR3 protein is CASSFSSGAYEQYF. The CDR3 bases are TGCGCCAGCAGTTTCTCTAGCGGGGCCTACGAGCAGTACTTC. This chain connects TRBV5-1 to TRBJ2-7; 9 positions agree with TRBD2. CDR3 length: 14 amino acids. Trimming cost V 5 bases and J 2 bases; bases outside gene matches: 5. The V gene's germline CDR1 is SGHRS and CDR2 YFSETQ. Based on the CDR3 plus reference TRBV5-1 and TRBJ2-7, the full variable domain is KAGVTQTPRYLIKTRGQQVTLSCSPISGHRSVSWYQQTPGQGLQFLFEYFSETQRNKGNFPGRFSGRQFSNSRSEMNVSTLELGDSALYLCASSFSSGAYEQYFGPGTRLTVT.

The chain employs TRBV6-1 and TRBJ2-7; 7 positions match TRBD2. The V and J ends lost 1 base and 5 bases, in that order; junction bases with no gene match: 5. Germline CDR1 reads MNHNS; CDR2 reads SASEGT. The CDR3 totals 14 residues. CDR3 nucleotides: TGTGCCAGCAGTGAAGTTTGGCGGGAGAACGAGCAGTACTTC. Its translation: CASSEVWRENEQYF.